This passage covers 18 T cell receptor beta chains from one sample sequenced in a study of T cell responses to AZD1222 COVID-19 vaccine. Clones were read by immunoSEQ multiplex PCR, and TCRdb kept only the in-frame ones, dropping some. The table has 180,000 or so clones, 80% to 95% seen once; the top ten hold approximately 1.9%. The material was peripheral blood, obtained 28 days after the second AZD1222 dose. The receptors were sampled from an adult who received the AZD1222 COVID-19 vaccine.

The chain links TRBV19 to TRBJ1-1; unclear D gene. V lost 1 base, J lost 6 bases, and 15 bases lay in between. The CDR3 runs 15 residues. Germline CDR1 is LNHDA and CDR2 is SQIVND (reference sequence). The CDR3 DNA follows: TGTGCCAGTAGTATAGCCACCCACTCTCGATCTGAAGCTTTCTTT. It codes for CASSIATHSRSEAFF. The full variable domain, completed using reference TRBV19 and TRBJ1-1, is DGGITQSPKYLFRKEGQNVTLSCEQNLNHDAMYWYRQDPGQGLRLIYYSQIVNDFQKGDIAEGYSVSREKKESFPLTVTSAQKNPTAFYLCASSIATHSRSEAFFGQGTRLTVV.

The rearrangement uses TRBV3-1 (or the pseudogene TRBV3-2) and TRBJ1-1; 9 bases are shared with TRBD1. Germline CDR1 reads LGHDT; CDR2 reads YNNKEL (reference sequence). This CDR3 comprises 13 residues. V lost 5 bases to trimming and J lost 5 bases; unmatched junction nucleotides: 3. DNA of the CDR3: TGTGCCAGCAGCGACAGGGGGGGTACTGAAGCTTTCTTT. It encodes CASSDRGGTEAFF.

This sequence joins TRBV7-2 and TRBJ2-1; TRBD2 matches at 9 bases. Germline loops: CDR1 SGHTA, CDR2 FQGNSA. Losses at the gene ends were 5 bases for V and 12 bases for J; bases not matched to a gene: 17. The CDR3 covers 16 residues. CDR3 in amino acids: CASSTSGSGGQFGQFF. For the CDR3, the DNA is TGTGCCAGCAGCACCAGCGGGAGCGGGGGGCAGTTCGGGCAGTTCTTC.

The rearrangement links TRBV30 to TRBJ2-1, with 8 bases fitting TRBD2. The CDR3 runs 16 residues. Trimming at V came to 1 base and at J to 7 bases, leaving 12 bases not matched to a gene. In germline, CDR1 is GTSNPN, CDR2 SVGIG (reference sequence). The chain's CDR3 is CAWSADPGGGTNEQFF. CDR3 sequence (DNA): TGTGCCTGGAGTGCCGACCCGGGCGGGGGGACGAATGAGCAGTTCTTC. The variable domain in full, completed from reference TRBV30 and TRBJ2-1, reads SQTIHQWPATLVQPVGSPLSLECTVEGTSNPNLYWYRQAAGRGLQLLFYSVGIGQISSEVPQNLSASRPQDRQFILSSKKLLLSDSGFYLCAWSADPGGGTNEQFFGPGTRLTVL.

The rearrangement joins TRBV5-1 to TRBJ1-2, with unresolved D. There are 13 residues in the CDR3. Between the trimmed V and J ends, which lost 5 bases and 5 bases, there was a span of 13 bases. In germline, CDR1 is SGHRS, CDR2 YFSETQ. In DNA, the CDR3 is TGCGCCAGCAGGCTCGCGGGAGGGTATGGCTACACCTTC. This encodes CASRLAGGYGYTF.

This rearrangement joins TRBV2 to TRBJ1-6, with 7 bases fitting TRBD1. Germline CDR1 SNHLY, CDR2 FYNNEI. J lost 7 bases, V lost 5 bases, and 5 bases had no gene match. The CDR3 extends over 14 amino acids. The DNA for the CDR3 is TGTGCCAGCAGTACAGGGGCGGTGAATTCACCCCTCCACTTT. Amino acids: CASSTGAVNSPLHF.

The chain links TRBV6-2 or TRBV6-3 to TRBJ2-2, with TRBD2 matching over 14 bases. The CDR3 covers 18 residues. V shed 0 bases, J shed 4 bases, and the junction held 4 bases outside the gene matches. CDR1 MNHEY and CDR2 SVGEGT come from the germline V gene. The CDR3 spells CASSYSGLAGAGTGELFF. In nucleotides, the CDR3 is TGTGCCAGCAGTTACTCGGGACTAGCGGGAGCGGGCACCGGGGAGCTGTTTTTT.

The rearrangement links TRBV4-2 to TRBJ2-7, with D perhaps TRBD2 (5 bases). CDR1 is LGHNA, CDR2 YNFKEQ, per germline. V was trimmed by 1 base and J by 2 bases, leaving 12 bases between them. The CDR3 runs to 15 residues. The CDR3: CASSQGVAQTYEQYF. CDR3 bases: TGTGCCAGCAGCCAAGGAGTAGCGCAAACCTACGAGCAGTACTTC.

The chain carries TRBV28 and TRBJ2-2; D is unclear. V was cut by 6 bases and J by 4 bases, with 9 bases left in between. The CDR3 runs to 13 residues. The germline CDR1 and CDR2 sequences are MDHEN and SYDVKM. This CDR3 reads CASRRILTGELFF. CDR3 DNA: TGTGCCAGCAGAAGGATCCTCACCGGGGAGCTGTTTTTT.

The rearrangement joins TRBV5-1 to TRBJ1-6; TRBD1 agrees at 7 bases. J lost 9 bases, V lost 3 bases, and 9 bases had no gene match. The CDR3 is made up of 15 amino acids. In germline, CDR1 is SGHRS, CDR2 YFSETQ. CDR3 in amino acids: CASSSGQEGSSPLHF. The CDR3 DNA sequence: TGCGCCAGCAGCTCCGGACAGGAAGGTTCTTCACCCCTCCACTTT.

Here the CDR3 DNA reads TGTGCCAGAGACGCTGACAGGGCGCGGGAGGCCTCTTCTCATGAGCAGTTCTTC. It translates to CARDADRAREASSHEQFF. The rearrangement joins TRBV19 to TRBJ2-1; D might be TRBD2 (8 bases). Trimming took 9 bases from V and 8 from J, leaving 32 bases between them. Germline V gene data show CDR1 as LNHDA and CDR2 as SQIVND (reference sequence). The CDR3 covers 18 residues.

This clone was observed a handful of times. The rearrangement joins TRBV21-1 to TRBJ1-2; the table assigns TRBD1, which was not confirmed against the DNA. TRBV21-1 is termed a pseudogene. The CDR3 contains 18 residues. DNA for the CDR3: TGTGCCAGCAGCAAAGAATTTTGGCAGGGCCTTCATAGCTATGGCTACACCTTC. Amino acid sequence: CASSKEFWQGLHSYGYTF.

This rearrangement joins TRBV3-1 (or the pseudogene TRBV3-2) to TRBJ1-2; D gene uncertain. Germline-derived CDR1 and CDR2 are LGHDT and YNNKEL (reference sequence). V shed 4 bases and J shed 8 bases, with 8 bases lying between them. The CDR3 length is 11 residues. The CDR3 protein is CASSRSYGYTF. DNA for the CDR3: TGTGCCAGCAGCCGGTCATACGGCTACACCTTC.

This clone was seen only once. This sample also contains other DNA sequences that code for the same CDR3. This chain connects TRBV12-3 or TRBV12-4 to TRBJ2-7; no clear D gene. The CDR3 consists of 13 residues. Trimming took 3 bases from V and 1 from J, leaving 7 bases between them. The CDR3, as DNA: TGTGCCAGCAGTTTTGACCAGTCCTACGAGCAGTACTTC. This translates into CASSFDQSYEQYF.

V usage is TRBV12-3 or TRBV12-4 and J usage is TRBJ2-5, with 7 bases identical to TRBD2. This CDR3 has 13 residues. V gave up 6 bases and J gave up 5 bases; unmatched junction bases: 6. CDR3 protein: CASSGLGVETQYF. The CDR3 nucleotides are TGTGCCAGCAGCGGACTAGGGGTGGAGACCCAGTACTTC.

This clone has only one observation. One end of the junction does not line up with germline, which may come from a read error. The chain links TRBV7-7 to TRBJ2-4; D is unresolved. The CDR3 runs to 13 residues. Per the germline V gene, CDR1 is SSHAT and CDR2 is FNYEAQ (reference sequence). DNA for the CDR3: TGTGCGAGCAGTCCGCTAGCCAAAAACATTCAGTACTTC. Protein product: CASSPLAKNIQYF.

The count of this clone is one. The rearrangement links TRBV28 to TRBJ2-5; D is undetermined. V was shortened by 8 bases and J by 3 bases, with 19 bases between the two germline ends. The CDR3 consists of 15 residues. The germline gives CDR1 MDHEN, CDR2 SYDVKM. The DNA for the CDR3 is TGTGCCAGCGCCCGGACCCCCTCCTGGGAAGAGACCCAGTACTTC. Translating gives CASARTPSWEETQYF. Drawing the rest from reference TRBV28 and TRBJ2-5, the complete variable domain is DVKVTQSSRYLVKRTGEKVFLECVQDMDHENMFWYRQDPGLGLRLIYFSYDVKMKEKGDIPEGYSVSREKKERFSLILESASTNQTSMYLCASARTPSWEETQYFGPGTRLLVL.

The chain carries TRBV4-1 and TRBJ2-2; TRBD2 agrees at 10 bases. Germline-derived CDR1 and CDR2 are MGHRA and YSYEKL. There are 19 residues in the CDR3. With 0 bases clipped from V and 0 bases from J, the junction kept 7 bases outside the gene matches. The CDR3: CASSQDPLAGITNTGELFF. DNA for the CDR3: TGCGCCAGCAGCCAAGATCCACTAGCGGGGATTACGAACACCGGGGAGCTGTTTTTT.